The sequence of this TCR beta chain was determined in a study of shared clonotypes between healthy human individuals. On this clone itself: Other DNA sequences from this sample encode an identical CDR3 as well.

Repertoires were generated with immunoSEQ multiplex PCR, while TCRdb's copy carries only in-frame clones and drops some. The table lists some 2 million clones, approximately 94% of them singletons. This CDR3 region has 13 residues. In germline, CDR1 is MNHEY, CDR2 SMNVEV (reference sequence). V lost 3 bases and J lost 0, with 5 bases in between. Naive CD8 cells, CD45RO-negative and positively selected for CCR7, excluded terminally differentiated effector memory CD45RA+ cells. What was sequenced was naive CD8+ T cells sorted from blood. The chain joins TRBV27 to TRBJ1-2; D is unresolved. This clonotype was obtained from a man between 18 and 29 years old in good health. CDR3 loop: CASSFGSNYGYTF. CDR3 DNA: TGTGCCAGCAGTTTCGGGTCTAACTATGGCTACACCTTC.